The T cell receptor beta chain described here comes from a study of cytomegalovirus exposure and HLA in healthy donors. The study, taken as a whole, reports: In a later analysis, DRB1 alleles had the most associated TCRs; HLA-C alleles the fewest. Other equally common chains were less clonally expanded than HLA-associated TCR beta chains, a later analysis showed.

About this clone: Its target is not known.

PCR was performed using 60 Vbeta and 13 Jbeta primers. Profiling relied on immunoSEQ multiplex PCR, and the TCRdb table lists in-frame clones only, not all of them. The sample lists about 140,000 clones; 70% to 85% were seen once. J gave up 2 bases and V 0 bases, and 4 bases lay outside the gene matches. This CDR3 comprises 16 residues. CDR1 and CDR2 (germline): SGDLS, YYNGEE. This clonotype was sampled from a man aged 35 to 55 in good health and CMV-seropositive. The chain has TRBV9 and TRBJ2-1; 8 nucleotides line up with TRBD2. The source material was PBMCs. The CDR3 is CASSVEAGLAYNEQFF. In nucleotides, the CDR3 is TGTGCCAGCAGCGTAGAGGCGGGACTAGCCTACAATGAGCAGTTCTTC. The variable domain in full, with the rest retrieved from reference TRBV9 and TRBJ2-1, is DSGVTQTPKHLITATGQRVTLRCSPRSGDLSVYWYQQSLDQGLQFLIQYYNGEERAKGNILERFSAQQFPDLHSELNLSSLELGDSALYFCASSVEAGLAYNEQFFGPGTRLTVL.